Listed below are T cell receptor beta chains from one sample, sequenced in a study of blood T cell repertoires in COVID-19. Data came from immunoSEQ multiplex PCR; TCRdb stores just in-frame clones and leaves some out. In the table there are about 120,000 clones, approximately 92% of which are singletons. The sequencing input was peripheral blood. These receptors were taken from a man aged 70-80 years with active or convalescent COVID-19. Both conserved end residues are trimmed from each CDR3.

v_gene | CDR3aa
TRBV5-6 | ASSLVSGNPGYT
TRBV7-9 | ASSSAGLADPRTGELF
TRBV25-1 | ASSESGDMNTEAF
TRBV24-1 | ATSDLAANYGYT
TRBV6-6 | ASSPGTRTYNEQF
TRBV28 | ASSLRHSGGSTYEQY
TRBV7-3 | ASSLPGQGAAKNIQY
TRBV13 | ASSWGLAEETQY
TRBV28 | ASSSGQTDTQY
TRBV19 | ASSISGGYPEAF
TRBV27 | ASSLLGAGLTTDTQY
TRBV28 | ASRSSSDEQF
TRBV6-6 | ASRRTGLGNTIY
TRBV25-1 | ASSVWQVSNQPQH
TRBV7-9 | ASSLGPGSGDTEAF
TRBV10-2 | ASSESPVQPQH
TRBV11-3 | ASSPTGSSTDTQY
TRBV28 | ASSLAGSDGYT
TRBV6-5 | ASRDRGYEQY
TRBV7-2 | ASSFGQGVPYGYT
TRBV4-2 | ASSQTGSSGNTIY
TRBV5-1 | ASSSGTGLHSSYNEQF
TRBV14 | ASSPLGGSTDTQY
TRBV7-2 | ASSLDRYSYEQY
TRBV5-1 | ASSLAPDRVYGYT
TRBV7-2 | ASSLVAGDTEAF
TRBV18 | ASSPGSGTRAYEQY
TRBV28 | ASSDPGVVGTGELF
TRBV6-5 | ASRSGTGGRETQY
TRBV7-2 | ASSPRTGRKETQY
TRBV6-4 | ASSDEGGYEAF
TRBV3-1/TRBV3-2 | ASSSGGTAFSGANVLT
TRBV3-1/TRBV3-2 | ASSQTRAEQF
TRBV2 | ASGTSENTGELF
TRBV15 | ATSGLGTGVPYEQY
TRBV6-5 | ASSYPEGAGEQY
TRBV5-1 | ASSLQGWETQY
TRBV27 | ASSFSSGPYEQY
TRBV19 | ASSRGYANYGYT
TRBV27 | ASRLDRGVREQF
TRBV28 | ASCLTGGQETQY
TRBV5-1 | ASSSTGEGDKLF
TRBV5-1 | ASSLGQGVFYEQY
TRBV6-2/TRBV6-3 | ASSFSAAPHQPQH
TRBV6-5 | ASTLGGDLYT
TRBV5-1 | ASSLDPGPRQPQH
TRBV12-3/TRBV12-4 | ASSLTNYGYT